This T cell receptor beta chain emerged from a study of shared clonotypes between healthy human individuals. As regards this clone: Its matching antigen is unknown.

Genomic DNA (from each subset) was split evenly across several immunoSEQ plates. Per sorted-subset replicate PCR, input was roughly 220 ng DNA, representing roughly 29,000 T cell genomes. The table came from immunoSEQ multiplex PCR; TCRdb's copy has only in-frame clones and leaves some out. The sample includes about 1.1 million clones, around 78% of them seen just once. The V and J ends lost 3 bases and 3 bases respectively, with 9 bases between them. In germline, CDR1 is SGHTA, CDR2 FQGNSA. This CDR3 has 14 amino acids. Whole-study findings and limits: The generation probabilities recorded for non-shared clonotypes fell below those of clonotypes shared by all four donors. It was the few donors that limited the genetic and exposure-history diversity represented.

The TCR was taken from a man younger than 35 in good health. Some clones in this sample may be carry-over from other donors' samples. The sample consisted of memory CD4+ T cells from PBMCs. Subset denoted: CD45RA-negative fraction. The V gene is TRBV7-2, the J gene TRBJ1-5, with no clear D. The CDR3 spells CASSLWLVNQPQHF. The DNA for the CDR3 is TGTGCCAGCAGCTTGTGGTTGGTCAATCAGCCCCAGCATTTT.